This entry features one TCR beta chain sequence. The antigen is not known. These data belong to a study of T cell responses to AZD1222 COVID-19 vaccine. Study-wide results and caveats: Repertoire sampling was restricted to post-peak T cell response timepoints. CD4 TCRs linked to vaccination spanned spike, dominating at 160-218 and 743-854. The breadth and depth of Spike-specific TCRs increased once two AZD1222 doses had been given.

CDR1 is SNHLY, CDR2 FYNNEI, per germline. The CDR3 extends over 15 amino acids. Trimming cost V 6 bases and J 3 bases; bases outside gene matches: 9. The assay was immunoSEQ multiplex PCR, and TCRdb's table has in-frame clones only and misses some. This sample has about 200,000 clones, with about 95% found just once. The sequencing used peripheral blood, collected 28 days after the second dose of the MenACWY control vaccine. The TCR sequence derives from an adult who received the MenACWY meningococcal vaccine as a control. The chain employs TRBV2 and TRBJ1-2, with 8 positions matching TRBD1. The CDR3 spells CASRATGGTYYGYTF. For the CDR3, the DNA is TGTGCCAGCAGAGCAACAGGGGGAACCTACTATGGCTACACCTTC.